Below, 28 T cell receptor beta chains from the same sample are listed, as sequenced in a study of T cell responses to AZD1222 COVID-19 vaccine. Some clones are missing from TCRdb's copy, which holds only in-frame ones; the method was immunoSEQ multiplex PCR. Of 150,000 to 200,000 clones in the sample, about nine tenths were seen once. The sample here was peripheral blood, taken on day 0 of AZD1222 vaccination. These receptor sequences come from an adult in good health.

This rearrangement joins TRBV7-8 to TRBJ1-2, with a weak D call TRBD1 (5 bases). The germline V and J ends were trimmed by 1 base and 2 bases, with 8 bases remaining between them. This CDR3 spans 14 amino acids. Germline V gives CDR1 SGHVS, CDR2 FQNEAQ. The CDR3 here is CASSLDRQNYGYTF. The CDR3, as DNA: TGTGCCAGCAGCTTAGATCGACAGAACTATGGCTACACCTTC.

The chain uses TRBV7-9 and TRBJ1-1; 8 bases map to TRBD1. The V gene's germline CDR1 is SEHNR and CDR2 FQNEAQ (reference sequence). This CDR3 contains 16 residues. With V trimmed by 3 bases and J by 3 bases, 9 bases remained unmatched. The CDR3 nucleotides are TGTGCCAGCAGCTTTCGGACAGGGTTCGGCGACACTGAAGCTTTCTTT. Its translation: CASSFRTGFGDTEAFF.

The chain employs TRBV7-9 and TRBJ1-4, with D tentatively TRBD1 (5 bases). V was trimmed by 3 bases and J by 6 bases, leaving 20 bases between them. Germline-derived CDR1 and CDR2 are SEHNR and FQNEAQ (reference sequence). This CDR3 is 17 amino acids long. The CDR3, as DNA: TGTGCCAGCAGCTTCTATCCAGGGTTAACGGTATATGAAAAACTGTTTTTT. It translates to CASSFYPGLTVYEKLFF.

The chain recombines TRBV6-2 or TRBV6-3 with TRBJ1-5; TRBD1 aligns across 7 bases. The germline gives CDR1 MNHEY, CDR2 SVGEGT. The V and J ends lost 6 bases and 6 bases, in that order; junction bases with no gene match: 14. The CDR3 length is 16 residues. This CDR3 is CASSPVRGLYGQPQHF. The CDR3 region has the DNA TGTGCCAGCAGCCCCGTTAGGGGGCTTTACGGTCAGCCCCAGCATTTT.

This chain joins TRBV7-2 and TRBJ2-5; the match to TRBD2 covers 14 bases. In germline, CDR1 is SGHTA, CDR2 FQGNSA. The ends lost 3 bases at V and 5 bases at J; junction bases unmatched: 5. The CDR3 length is 16 residues. DNA for the CDR3: TGTGCCAGCAGCTTGACTAGCGGGGGGGCGTGGGAGACCCAGTACTTC. Amino acids: CASSLTSGGAWETQYF.

The chain is built from TRBV7-3 and TRBJ2-2; possible D gene TRBD2, 5 bases. Germline V lookup: CDR1 SGHTA, CDR2 FQGTGA. This CDR3 is built from 18 residues. The germline V and J ends were trimmed by 5 bases and 3 bases, with 22 bases remaining between them. The CDR3 region has the DNA TGTGCCAGCAGCACACCGGACGGGAAGCCTGAGGACACCGGGGAGCTGTTTTTT. Translation gives CASSTPDGKPEDTGELFF.

The J gene is TRBJ1-1, the V gene TRBV13, with 9 bases lining up with TRBD1. V lost 4 bases and J lost 5; bases outside the gene matches: 11. Germline lookup yields CDR1 PRHDT and CDR2 FYEKMQ (reference sequence). The CDR3 spans 16 residues. The CDR3 DNA reads TGTGCCAGCAGCTCCGCACGGACAGGGGCAATGACTGAAGCTTTCTTT. This gives the protein CASSSARTGAMTEAFF.

This sequence joins TRBV6-5 and TRBJ2-3; possibly TRBD2 for D (5 bases). This CDR3 is 16 amino acids long. V lost 4 bases and J lost 5, with 19 bases in between. Per the germline V gene, CDR1 is MNHEY and CDR2 is SVGAGI. CDR3 sequence: CASSLAGPVLGDTQYF. The CDR3 DNA is TGTGCCAGCAGTTTGGCGGGCCCCGTGTTGGGAGATACGCAGTATTTT.

CDR3 DNA: TGTGCCAGCATCGTGACAGGGGGCACTGGAAACACCATATATTTT. Protein sequence: CASIVTGGTGNTIYF. The chain links TRBV6-5 to TRBJ1-3, with 10 bases aligning to TRBD1. This CDR3 region has 15 residues. Looked up from germline, CDR1 is MNHEY and CDR2 is SVGAGI. J was trimmed by 2 bases and V by 7 bases; bases with no gene match: 5.

V and J are TRBV6-5 and TRBJ1-1; D possibly corresponds to TRBD1 (5 bases). This CDR3 is built from 12 residues. Germline lookup yields CDR1 MNHEY and CDR2 SVGAGI. With 6 bases removed from V and 4 bases from J, the gap between germline ends came to 9 bases. Here the CDR3 DNA reads TGTGCCAGCAGGACCGGGGGCACTGAAGCTTTCTTT. Residues: CASRTGGTEAFF.

This chain joins TRBV12-5 and TRBJ1-1; weak D call: TRBD1 (6 bases). V lost 5 bases to trimming and J lost 4 bases, with 14 bases between them. CDR3 length equals 14 residues. Germline lookup yields CDR1 LGHNT and CDR2 FRNRAP. CDR3 nucleotides: TGTGCTAGTGGTAGGGGGGATTTTCGCACTGAAGCTTTCTTT. Protein sequence: CASGRGDFRTEAFF.

This chain uses TRBV27 with TRBJ1-2; 10 bases are shared with TRBD1. V lost 5 bases, J lost 6 bases, and 3 bases stayed unmatched. The CDR3 totals 13 residues. From germline, CDR1 is MNHEY and CDR2 SMNVEV (reference sequence). Written as DNA, the CDR3 is TGTGCCAGCAGTCGGGACAGGGGAGATGGCTACACCTTC. It specifies CASSRDRGDGYTF.

This clone has just a few counts. V is TRBV30 and J is TRBJ2-3, with 7 bases lining up with TRBD2. The V gene end was trimmed by 0 bases and the J gene end by 5 bases; junction bases not matched to a gene: 5. Germline-derived CDR1 and CDR2 are GTSNPN and SVGIG (reference sequence). The length of the CDR3 is 14 residues. CDR3 sequence reads: CAWSVSGDVDTQYF. CDR3 bases: TGTGCCTGGAGTGTCAGCGGGGATGTAGATACGCAGTATTTT.

The CDR3 nucleotides read TGTGCCAGCAGTTACTCGAGGGGGAGAATAAATCCTGAAGCTTTCTTT. It is translated as CASSYSRGRINPEAFF. This chain uses TRBV6-5 with TRBJ1-1; weak D call: TRBD1 (6 bases). Trimming pared 0 bases from V and 6 bases from J, leaving 17 bases between. Germline lookup yields CDR1 MNHEY and CDR2 SVGAGI. The CDR3 sequence is 16 residues long.

The V gene is TRBV19, the J gene TRBJ1-5; D is perhaps TRBD1 (5 bases). Germline V lookup: CDR1 LNHDA, CDR2 SQIVND (reference sequence). The CDR3 runs to 15 residues. V was trimmed by 7 bases and J by 0 bases, leaving 13 bases between them. CDR3 sequence: CASIPSGDSNQPQHF. CDR3 coding DNA: TGTGCCAGTATACCCTCGGGGGATAGCAATCAGCCCCAGCATTTT.

V usage is TRBV7-2 and J usage is TRBJ1-5; D possibly corresponds to TRBD1 (5 bases). This CDR3 is 15 amino acids long. Trimming took 4 bases from V and 2 from J, leaving 12 bases between them. The germline V gene has CDR1 SGHTA and CDR2 FQGNSA. In DNA form, the CDR3 reads TGTGCCAGCAGCTCTCAGGGTTTCGGCAATCAGCCCCAGCATTTT. As protein: CASSSQGFGNQPQHF.

The chain links TRBV6-2 or TRBV6-3 to TRBJ2-7; D is perhaps TRBD1 (6 bases). Germline assignment: CDR1 MNHEY and CDR2 SVGEGT. The V end lost 2 bases, the J end lost 2 bases, and 19 bases lay between the germline ends. The CDR3 spans 17 residues. DNA of the CDR3: TGTGCCAGCAGTTACCGGGCTGGGCCCGCAGGGGCCTACGAGCAGTACTTC. It codes for CASSYRAGPAGAYEQYF.

The V gene is TRBV11-3, the J gene TRBJ2-5; possibly TRBD1 for D (6 bases). Trimming removed 2 bases at V and 2 bases at J, with 9 bases between. Germline CDR1 reads SGHNT; CDR2 reads YENEEA. The CDR3 has 14 residues. The CDR3 DNA sequence: TGTGCCAGCAGCTTATTCAGGGGACAAGAGACCCAGTACTTC. Translated: CASSLFRGQETQYF.

The chain has TRBV5-8 and TRBJ1-5, with D maybe TRBD1 (5 bases). Germline-derived CDR1 and CDR2 are SGHTS and YDEGEE. The CDR3 is made up of 15 amino acids. Trimming left V 0 bases short and J 7 bases short, with 14 bases between. The CDR3 DNA is TGTGCCAGCAGCTTGGGCGGGACGGTGCGGCAGCCCCAGCATTTT. Residues: CASSLGGTVRQPQHF.

The V and J genes are TRBV11-2 and TRBJ2-7; TRBD2 might be the D (6 bases). The CDR3 is 14 residues long. The germline CDR1 and CDR2 sequences are SGHAT and FQNNGV. The V gene lost 5 bases and the J gene lost 3 bases, with 14 bases spanning the gap. Here the CDR3 reads CASSVHGTYYEQYF. CDR3 nucleotide sequence: TGTGCCAGCAGCGTACACGGGACTTACTACGAGCAGTACTTC.

The rearrangement uses TRBV12-5 and TRBJ2-2; D remains ambiguous. The V end was cut by 3 bases, the J end by 0 bases, with 11 bases between. The CDR3 is made up of 16 amino acids. The germline V gene has CDR1 LGHNT and CDR2 FRNRAP. CDR3 DNA: TGTGCTAGTGGTTTTTGGCACGATACGAACACCGGGGAGCTGTTTTTT. This sequence encodes CASGFWHDTNTGELFF.

The chain joins TRBV9 to TRBJ1-6; D may be TRBD1 (6 bases). The V gene's germline CDR1 is SGDLS and CDR2 YYNGEE. Trimming cost V 6 bases and J 10 bases, with 14 bases left between them. The CDR3 totals 13 residues. CDR3 coding DNA: TGTGCCAGCAACGGGGGAGGGGGATCACCCCTCCACTTT. Protein: CASNGGGGSPLHF.

This clone appeared a single time. V usage is TRBV7-9 and J usage is TRBJ1-3; 8 nucleotides line up with TRBD1. The CDR3 contains 16 residues. CDR1 SEHNR and CDR2 FQNEAQ come from the germline V gene (reference sequence). The ends lost 1 base at V and 0 bases at J; junction bases unmatched: 2. The CDR3: CASSLGDRISGNTIYF. In DNA, the CDR3 is TGTGCCAGCAGCTTAGGGGACAGGATCTCTGGAAACACCATATATTTT.

The J gene is TRBJ1-1, the V gene TRBV19; D is ambiguous. From germline, CDR1 is LNHDA and CDR2 SQIVND (reference sequence). The CDR3 runs 12 residues. Trimming took off 3 bases at V and 8 bases at J, with 10 bases between the two ends. Here the CDR3 reads CASSIGSVEAFF. CDR3 bases: TGTGCCAGTAGTATTGGGTCGGTAGAAGCTTTCTTT.

The chain uses TRBV21-1 and TRBJ1-6; the table names TRBD1, a call not compared with the DNA. TRBV21-1 is an annotated pseudogene. The CDR3 is made up of 15 amino acids. The CDR3 loop is CASSSIGTANSPLHF. CDR3 in DNA: TGTGCCAGCAGCTCAATCGGGACAGCCAATTCACCCCTCCACTTT.

CDR3 bases: TGCGCCAGCAGCTTAGAAGGGGGGCCGGCCTCCACAGATACGCAGTATTTT. It yields the protein CASSLEGGPASTDTQYF. V gene TRBV5-1 combines with J gene TRBJ2-3, with D perhaps TRBD1 or TRBD2 (6 bases each). Between the trimmed V and J ends, which lost 2 bases and 2 bases, there was a span of 18 bases. Germline values: CDR1 SGHRS, CDR2 YFSETQ. This CDR3 is 17 amino acids long.

CDR3 protein: CATSASGEGKTQYF. CDR3 nucleotides: TGTGCCACCAGTGCCAGTGGGGAAGGAAAGACCCAGTACTTC. V is TRBV24-1 and J is TRBJ2-5; D call uncertain. The CDR3 has 14 amino acids. V was cut by 5 bases and J by 6 bases, with 15 bases left in between. Germline loops: CDR1 KGHDR, CDR2 SFDVKD.

The chain employs TRBV12-5 and TRBJ2-5; 8 nucleotides align to TRBD2. V dropped 0 bases and J dropped 4; count of bases not matched to a gene: 10. Germline CDR1 is LGHNT and CDR2 is FRNRAP. The CDR3 loop spans 17 amino acids. As DNA, the CDR3 is TGTGCTAGTGGTTTGGTACTGGGGGGACTAGGAGCAGAGACCCAGTACTTC. It translates to CASGLVLGGLGAETQYF.